This T cell receptor beta chain came from a study of T-cell reconstitution after alpha-beta-depleted transplantation in children. The library targeted TCRbeta and was prepared with unique molecular identifiers. TCRdb redid the calling of the PCR reads with MiXCR, one entry per CDR3 protein. The table shows about 830,000 distinct CDR3 sequences, with 15% to 20% occurring only once. V dropped 4 bases and J dropped 0 bases, with 9 bases sitting between them. The germline V gene has CDR1 SQVTM and CDR2 ANQGSEA. CDR3 length: 13 amino acids. The table lists this clonotype with many counts. Its matching antigen is unknown. Study-level points and caveats: The authors attributed T-cell counts and diversity one year after transplant mostly to newly produced T cells.

The receptor comes from a male patient younger than 18 who had a stem cell transplant for acute lymphoblastic leukemia, so the T cells may come from the graft donor. The chain recombines TRBV29-1 with TRBJ1-1; no clear D gene. Source: PBMCs, mostly from graft donor cells, taken 360 days after TCRalphabeta/CD19-depleted stem cell transplant. CDR3 nucleotide sequence: TGCAGCGTTGGCGAAGGCATGAACACTGAAGCTTTCTTT. It yields the protein CSVGEGMNTEAFF.